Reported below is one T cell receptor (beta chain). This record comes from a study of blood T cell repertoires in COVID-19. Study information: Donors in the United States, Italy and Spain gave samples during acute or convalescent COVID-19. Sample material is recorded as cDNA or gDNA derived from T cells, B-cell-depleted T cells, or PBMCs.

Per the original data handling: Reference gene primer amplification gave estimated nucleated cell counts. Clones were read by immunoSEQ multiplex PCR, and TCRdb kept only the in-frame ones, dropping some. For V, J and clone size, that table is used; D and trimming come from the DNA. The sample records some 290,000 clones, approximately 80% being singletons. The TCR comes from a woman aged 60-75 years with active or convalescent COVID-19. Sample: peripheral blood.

CDR3 sequence (DNA): TGTGCCAGCAGCTTAGCGGGGGCGCGGGAAAAACTGTTTTTT. Translating gives CASSLAGAREKLFF. J is TRBJ1-4 and V is TRBV7-6; TRBD1 is a possible D gene (6 bases). The CDR3 contains 14 residues. Germline assignment: CDR1 SGHVS and CDR2 FNYEAQ. V shed 0 bases and J shed 8 bases, with 10 bases lying between them.